This TCR beta chain is from a study of OX40 agonist ivuxolimab in advanced cancers. Overall study: Participants, approximately 80% male, averaged approximately 56 years of age, ranging from about 23 to 90. Partial responses occurred in three patients (one hepatocellular carcinoma, two cutaneous melanoma).

Generated by immunoSEQ multiplex PCR, the TCRdb table keeps only in-frame clones and is missing some. The sample records about 110,000 clones, around nine tenths being singletons. Germline V gives CDR1 MDHEN, CDR2 SYDVKM. V lost 5 bases, J lost 0 bases, and 14 bases stayed unmatched. The CDR3 consists of 20 residues. Autoimmune disease history or systemic immunosuppression disqualified patients. The specimen was CD4+ or CD8+ T cells sorted from blood, collected in a trial of the OX40 agonist ivuxolimab. The gene calls are TRBV28 and TRBJ1-3; 12 bases line up with TRBD1. This TCR came from an adult with an advanced solid tumor such as melanoma, head and neck, liver or kidney cancer. The CDR3 is CASSSLAGTGGRYSGNTIYF. DNA for the CDR3: TGTGCCAGCAGTAGTTTAGCCGGGACAGGGGGCAGGTACTCTGGAAACACCATATATTTT.